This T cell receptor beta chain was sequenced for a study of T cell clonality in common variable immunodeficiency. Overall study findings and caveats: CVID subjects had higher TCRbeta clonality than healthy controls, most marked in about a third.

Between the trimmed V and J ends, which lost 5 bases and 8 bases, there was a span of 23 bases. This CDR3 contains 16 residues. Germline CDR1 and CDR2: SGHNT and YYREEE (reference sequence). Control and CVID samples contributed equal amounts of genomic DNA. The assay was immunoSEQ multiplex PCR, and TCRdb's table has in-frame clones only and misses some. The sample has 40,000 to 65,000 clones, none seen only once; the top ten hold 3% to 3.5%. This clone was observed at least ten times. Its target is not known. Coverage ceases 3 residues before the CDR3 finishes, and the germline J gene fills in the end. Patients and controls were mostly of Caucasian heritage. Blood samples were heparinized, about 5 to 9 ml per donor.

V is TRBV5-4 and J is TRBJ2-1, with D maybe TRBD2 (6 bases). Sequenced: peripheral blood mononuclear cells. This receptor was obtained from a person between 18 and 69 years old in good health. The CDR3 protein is CASRGGGEGNFHEQFF. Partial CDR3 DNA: TGTGCCAGCAGGGGGGGAGGAGAGGGTAATTTCCATGAG.